The clone carrying this T cell receptor (beta chain) has a single count. The antigen is unknown. Naive CD8 cells lacked CD45RO, underwent positive selection for CCR7 and left out terminally differentiated effector memory CD45RA+ cells. Germline CDR1 reads SEHNR; CDR2 reads FQNEAQ (reference sequence). V was clipped by 5 bases and J by 1 base; unmatched bases: 3. The CDR3 has 14 amino acids. The data were taken from a study of shared clonotypes between healthy human individuals. Whole-study findings and limits: Among non-shared clonotypes, generation probabilities were lower than among those shared by all four donors. In a few donors, around 5% of naive CD4 clonotypes appeared in common. It was expected that sequencing depth would affect clonotype sharing among donors.

Profiling relied on immunoSEQ multiplex PCR, and the TCRdb table lists in-frame clones only, not all of them. The table includes fewer than 1 million clones, around 96% detected once. The sequence derives from a man under 40 in good health. V gene TRBV7-9 combines with J gene TRBJ2-5; TRBD1 agrees at 8 bases. Sequencing input: naive CD8+ T cells sorted from blood. This chain's CDR3 is CASSETGVQETQYF. The CDR3 nucleotides are TGTGCCAGCAGCGAGACAGGGGTCCAAGAGACCCAGTACTTC.